A selection of T cell receptor beta chains follows, all from one sample in a study of T cells in tuberculosis. The repertoire was sequenced with immunoSEQ multiplex PCR; TCRdb's copy has only in-frame clones and lacks some. In the table there are about 30,000 clones, 94% of which are singletons. Specimen: PBMCs. These receptors were taken from a donor between 10 and 35 years old with latent tuberculosis or without tuberculosis infection. CDR3s include the opening cysteine and the closing phenylalanine or tryptophan. The D gene is left open where the match is weak. Clone size is stated in some rows and not others, as once, few, many or a class when expanded.

j_call clone_size v_call d_call cdr3_aa cdr3_nt
TRBJ2-1 NA TRBV6-1 TRBD1 CASSGNRGLRSDEQFF TGTGCCAGCAGTGGGAACAGGGGGCTTCGGAGTGATGAGCAGTTCTTC
TRBJ2-7 NA TRBV7-2 TRBD2 CASSPRLAGGGEQYF TGTGCCAGCAGCCCCAGACTAGCGGGAGGGGGGGAGCAGTACTTC
TRBJ1-4 NA TRBV18 NA CASSPQQTNEKLFF TGTGCCAGCTCACCACAGCAAACTAATGAAAAACTGTTTTTT
TRBJ1-2 NA TRBV25-1 NA CASSEWRWSYYTF TGTGCCAGCAGTGAATGGAGGTGGAGTTACTACACCTTC
TRBJ1-5 NA TRBV19 TRBD1 CASSLRGGGIPVGNQPQHF TGTGCCAGTAGTCTCCGTGGAGGGGGCATTCCCGTCGGCAATCAGCCCCAGCATTTT
TRBJ2-5 NA TRBV25-1 TRBD1 CASEDRDQETQYF TGTGCCAGCGAAGACAGGGACCAAGAGACCCAGTACTTC
TRBJ1-1 NA TRBV27 TRBD1 CASSFRGTGMTEAFF TGTGCCAGCAGTTTTAGGGGGACAGGGATGACTGAAGCTTTCTTT
TRBJ2-1 large TRBV9 TRBD2 CASSVVGLGYDEQFF TGTGCCAGCAGCGTAGTCGGACTAGGGTACGATGAGCAGTTCTTC
TRBJ2-3 NA TRBV4-3 TRBD1 CASSQADRGEGDTQYF TGCGCCAGCAGCCAAGCAGACAGGGGCGAGGGGGATACGCAGTATTTT
TRBJ1-1 NA TRBV7-8 TRBD1 CASSATGGGTEAFF TGTGCCAGCAGCGCTACAGGGGGAGGCACTGAAGCTTTCTTT
TRBJ2-1 once TRBV10-3 TRBD2 CAIRAGGPDEQFF TGTGCCATCAGAGCGGGAGGGCCGGATGAGCAGTTCTTC
TRBJ1-2 NA TRBV6-5 NA CASSYGGYNYGYTF TGTGCCAGCAGTTACGGAGGTTATAACTATGGCTACACCTTC
TRBJ2-7 NA TRBV5-1 TRBD1 CASSYDRAYEQYF TGCGCCAGCAGCTACGACAGGGCCTACGAGCAGTACTTC
TRBJ2-7 NA TRBV29-1 NA CSVKRTDGYEQYF TGCAGCGTTAAGAGGACAGACGGCTACGAGCAGTACTTC
TRBJ1-1 NA TRBV6-5 NA CASSYSLGLAYTEAFF TGTGCCAGCAGTTACTCCCTCGGGTTGGCGTACACTGAAGCTTTCTTT
TRBJ2-2 once TRBV5-1 TRBD1 CASGQGSTGELFF TGCGCCAGTGGACAGGGATCCACCGGGGAGCTGTTTTTT
TRBJ2-5 NA TRBV2 TRBD2 CASSEQGLARVQETQYF TGTGCCAGCAGTGAGCAAGGACTAGCGAGAGTTCAAGAGACCCAGTACTTC
TRBJ2-7 NA TRBV7-9 TRBD2 CASSSLLSGGSDEQYF TGTGCCAGCAGCTCCCTCCTCTCGGGAGGATCCGACGAGCAGTACTTC
TRBJ2-7 NA TRBV7-9 TRBD2 CASSPQPGLAEGAYEQYF TGTGCCAGCAGCCCGCAACCCGGACTAGCGGAGGGGGCATACGAGCAGTACTTC
TRBJ2-3 NA TRBV18 NA CASSPGERDTQYF TGTGCCAGCTCACCCGGTGAGAGAGATACGCAGTATTTT
TRBJ2-7 NA TRBV27 TRBD1 CASSPRDREGYEQYF TGTGCCAGCAGTCCTCGGGACAGGGAGGGCTACGAGCAGTACTTC
TRBJ2-7 NA TRBV9 TRBD2 CASSAQAGSSYEQYF TGTGCCAGCAGCGCACAAGCGGGGAGCTCCTACGAGCAGTACTTC
TRBJ2-1 NA TRBV5-6 NA CASSHSRASSYNEQFF TGTGCCAGCAGTCACTCCAGGGCCAGCTCCTACAATGAGCAGTTCTTC
TRBJ2-6 NA TRBV15 TRBD1 CATTPRGIAPPGANVLTF TGTGCCACCACACCCAGGGGGATCGCCCCCCCTGGGGCCAACGTCCTGACTTTC
TRBJ2-1 NA TRBV27 TRBD2 CASSSGDSGWDEQFF TGTGCCAGCAGTAGCGGAGATAGCGGGTGGGATGAGCAGTTCTTC
TRBJ2-6 once TRBV12-5 NA CASGLGPGTGANVLTF TGTGCTAGTGGTTTGGGCCCCGGGACTGGGGCCAACGTCCTGACTTTC
TRBJ2-2 NA TRBV7-9 TRBD1 CASSSTGQGNTGELFF TGTGCCAGCAGTAGTACGGGACAGGGGAACACCGGGGAGCTGTTTTTT
TRBJ2-1 NA TRBV7-8 TRBD2 CASSLAPSGTYNEQFF TGTGCCAGCAGCTTAGCGCCTAGCGGCACCTACAATGAGCAGTTCTTC
TRBJ2-5 once TRBV5-1 NA CASSLGGGFPETQYF TGCGCCAGCAGCTTGGGAGGCGGTTTCCCAGAGACCCAGTACTTC
TRBJ2-1 NA TRBV29-1 TRBD2 CSVGPGTSGKNEQFF TGCAGCGTCGGCCCTGGGACTAGCGGGAAAAATGAGCAGTTCTTC
TRBJ2-2 NA TRBV4-1 TRBD2 CASSRASGGPGGELFF TGCGCCAGCAGCCGGGCTAGCGGGGGCCCGGGCGGGGAGCTGTTTTTT
TRBJ1-3 NA TRBV12-5 TRBD1 CASGLVRGRGNTIYF TGTGCTAGTGGTTTGGTAAGGGGGCGAGGAAACACCATATATTTT
TRBJ2-2 NA TRBV25-1 NA CASTLQATGELFF TGTGCCAGCACGCTTCAGGCAACCGGGGAGCTGTTTTTT
TRBJ2-7 NA TRBV30 NA CAWSVIFQGREQYF TGTGCCTGGAGCGTTATCTTCCAGGGGCGCGAGCAGTACTTC
TRBJ1-2 NA TRBV19 TRBD1 CASSMTGSGYGYTF TGTGCCAGTAGTATGACAGGGTCGGGCTATGGCTACACCTTC
TRBJ1-2 NA TRBV19 TRBD1 CASSIGQGGYTF TGTGCCAGTAGTATAGGACAGGGCGGCTACACCTTC
TRBJ2-5 NA TRBV5-1 TRBD1 CASSFGTGEETQYF TGCGCCAGCAGCTTCGGGACAGGGGAAGAGACCCAGTACTTC
TRBJ1-5 NA TRBV7-8 TRBD1 CASSLGQAYSNQPQHF TGTGCCAGCAGCCTTGGACAGGCATATAGCAATCAGCCCCAGCATTTT
TRBJ2-7 NA TRBV6-6 NA CASSSARLTSYEQYF TGTGCCAGCAGTTCGGCTAGACTTACCTCCTACGAGCAGTACTTC
TRBJ2-5 NA TRBV30 NA CAWSGGDEGMETQYF TGTGCCTGGAGTGGGGGGGACGAAGGTATGGAGACCCAGTACTTC
TRBJ2-6 NA TRBV10-2 NA CASSEGTGSPGANVLTF TGCGCCAGCAGTGAGGGGACTGGCTCTCCTGGGGCCAACGTCCTGACTTTC
TRBJ1-5 once TRBV7-8 NA CASSLTGGGNQPQHF TGTGCCAGCAGCTTAACGGGAGGGGGCAATCAGCCCCAGCATTTT
TRBJ2-1 NA TRBV5-6 NA CASSLRLEGDEQFF TGTGCCAGCAGCTTGAGGCTCGAGGGCGATGAGCAGTTCTTC
TRBJ1-2 NA TRBV13 NA CASSDSYGYTF TGTGCCAGCAGCGACAGCTATGGCTACACCTTC
TRBJ2-7 NA TRBV27 NA CASRAGQTYEQYF TGTGCCAGCAGGGCGGGACAGACCTACGAGCAGTACTTC
TRBJ2-1 once TRBV12-5 TRBD2 CASGSQRLAGVRNEQFF TGTGCTAGTGGTTCCCAGCGACTAGCGGGAGTAAGGAATGAGCAGTTCTTC
TRBJ2-6 NA TRBV2 NA CASSEDRVSLKVLTF TGTGCCAGCAGTGAAGACAGGGTCTCATTAAAGGTCCTGACTTTC
TRBJ2-2 NA TRBV5-1 NA CASSLGGRVDTGELFF TGCGCCAGCAGCTTGGGGGGCAGGGTTGACACCGGGGAGCTGTTTTTT
TRBJ1-5 once TRBV7-9 NA CASSPGGSNQPQHF TGTGCCAGCAGCCCCGGGGGTAGCAATCAGCCCCAGCATTTT
TRBJ2-7 NA TRBV7-2 NA CASSWTVNGEQYF TGTGCCAGCAGCTGGACAGTGAATGGCGAGCAGTACTTC
TRBJ1-2 NA TRBV29-1 NA CSVEGGVVGDGYTF TGCAGCGTTGAAGGGGGGGTCGTGGGGGATGGCTACACCTTC
TRBJ1-2 NA TRBV10-3 NA CAISRDTDYGYTF TGTGCCATCAGTCGGGACACCGACTATGGCTACACCTTC
TRBJ2-7 once TRBV6-1 TRBD2 CASSEAPRGGYEQYF TGTGCCAGCAGTGAGGCCCCTCGGGGGGGATACGAGCAGTACTTC
TRBJ2-3 NA TRBV2 NA CASSEGQSTDTQYF TGTGCCAGCAGTGAAGGACAGAGCACAGATACGCAGTATTTT
TRBJ2-2 NA TRBV23-1 NA CASSQYVWGGKHSWRTGELFF TGCGCCAGCAGTCAATATGTTTGGGGAGGAAAGCACTCCTGGCGAACCGGGGAGCTGTTTTTT
TRBJ2-7 NA TRBV7-9 NA CASSSEGDEQYF TGTGCCAGCAGCTCCGAGGGGGACGAGCAGTACTTC
TRBJ2-1 NA TRBV12-5 TRBD2 CASGFRGVEDEQFF TGTGCTAGTGGTTTCCGGGGGGTAGAGGATGAGCAGTTCTTC